This entry concerns a single T cell receptor beta chain. What it binds is unknown. These data are taken from a study of OX40 agonist ivuxolimab in advanced cancers. The cohort excluded patients with autoimmune disease history or systemic immunosuppression. TCRdb's copy holds only in-frame clones and misses some; the assay was immunoSEQ multiplex PCR. The table includes 26,000 or so clones, roughly 80% detected once. The germline V and J ends were trimmed by 1 base and 4 bases, with 6 bases remaining between them. This CDR3 is 13 amino acids long. CDR1 LNHDA and CDR2 SQIVND come from the germline V gene (reference sequence). Study observations and caveats: Low levels of normalized T-cell clonal expansion also appeared in some nonresponders.

The chain has TRBV19 and TRBJ2-3; D is ambiguous. The TCR was taken from an adult with an advanced solid tumor such as melanoma, head and neck, liver or kidney cancer. This specimen consisted of CD4+ or CD8+ T cells sorted from blood, obtained in a trial of the OX40 agonist ivuxolimab. Here the CDR3 DNA reads TGTGCCAGTAGTATAGTCGCCCCAGATACGCAGTATTTT. Protein sequence: CASSIVAPDTQYF.